The 25 T cell receptor beta chains below come from one sample, sequenced in a study of cytomegalovirus exposure and HLA in healthy donors. PCR involved 60 Vbeta and 13 Jbeta primers. The table came from immunoSEQ multiplex PCR; TCRdb's copy has only in-frame clones and leaves some out. Altogether about 160,000 clones are present, over 60% being singletons, with the ten largest covering about 2.7%. Sequences were obtained from PBMCs. Receptors originate from a woman in her 30s in good health and CMV-seronegative.

The rearrangement uses TRBV7-2 and TRBJ1-5, with D possibly TRBD1 on 5 matching bases. Trimming removed 1 base from V and 2 bases from J, with 9 bases in between. Germline-derived CDR1 and CDR2 are SGHTA and FQGNSA. The CDR3 is 15 amino acids. The CDR3 coding sequence is TGTGCCAGCAGCTTAGTTCAGGGTGGCAATCAGCCCCAGCATTTT. Translation gives CASSLVQGGNQPQHF.

This sequence joins TRBV14 and TRBJ1-3, with TRBD1 matching over 10 bases. The CDR3 sequence is 19 residues long. The germline CDR1 and CDR2 sequences are SGHDN and FVKESK. V shed 4 bases and J 1 base; nucleotides not matched to a gene: 13. Here the CDR3 DNA reads TGTGCCAGCAGCCCCCTGACAGGGGGCGATCCCTTATCTGGAAACACCATATATTTT. This codes for CASSPLTGGDPLSGNTIYF.

The chain uses TRBV14 and TRBJ2-7; 7 nucleotides match TRBD1. The CDR3 is 14 residues long. Trimming removed 4 bases from V and 1 base from J; junction bases left unmatched: 4. Germline-derived CDR1 and CDR2 are SGHDN and FVKESK. Written as DNA, the CDR3 is TGTGCCAGCAGCCGTTGGGACAGATCCTACGAGCAGTACTTC. Protein: CASSRWDRSYEQYF.

The V gene is TRBV7-3, the J gene TRBJ2-1; 7 nucleotides agree with TRBD2. The CDR3 has 15 amino acids. V dropped 5 bases and J dropped 1; count of bases not matched to a gene: 5. Germline assignment: CDR1 SGHTA and CDR2 FQGTGA. CDR3 in amino acids: CASSVGTISYNEQFF. CDR3 nucleotides: TGTGCCAGCAGCGTCGGGACTATTTCCTACAATGAGCAGTTCTTC.

This clone was counted between two and nine times. This chain joins TRBV28 and TRBJ1-1; D possibly corresponds to TRBD1 (6 bases). Germline V lookup: CDR1 MDHEN, CDR2 SYDVKM. This CDR3 is built from 11 residues. This chain's CDR3 is CAGGGSTEAFF. For the CDR3, the DNA is TGTGCAGGGGGGGGTAGCACTGAAGCTTTCTTT.

The CDR3 region is CASSPDRGGYGYTF. CDR3 nucleotide sequence: TGTGCCAGCAGCCCGGACAGGGGGGGCTATGGCTACACCTTC. The gene calls are TRBV5-6 and TRBJ1-2, with 10 bases aligning to TRBD1. Germline V lookup: CDR1 SGHDT, CDR2 YYEEEE. This CDR3 contains 14 residues. Trimming at V came to 4 bases and at J to 4 bases, leaving 4 bases not matched to a gene. Full variable domain (remainder filled in from reference TRBV5-6 and TRBJ1-2): DAGVTQSPTHLIKTRGQQVTLRCSPKSGHDTVSWYQQALGQGPQFIFQYYEEEERQRGNFPDRFSGHQFPNYSSELNVNALLLGDSALYLCASSPDRGGYGYTFGSGTRLTVV.

This chain connects TRBV4-3 to TRBJ2-1, with D perhaps matching TRBD1 (6 bases). The CDR3 covers 18 residues. The V end was cut by 4 bases, the J end by 7 bases, with 26 bases between. Germline V gives CDR1 LGHNA, CDR2 YSLEER. The CDR3 nucleotides read TGCGCCAGCAGCCTATCAATTGCCCAAGTGGGGGCCCATAATGAGCAGTTCTTC. Translated, it gives CASSLSIAQVGAHNEQFF.

This chain joins TRBV28 and TRBJ1-2; 7 bases are a match to TRBD1. The CDR3 extends over 13 amino acids. The junction had 6 bases not matched to a gene; V was cut back by 4 bases and J by 7 bases. CDR1 is MDHEN, CDR2 SYDVKM, per germline. The CDR3 spells CASSSTGSRGYTF. The CDR3 DNA reads TGTGCCAGCAGTTCGACAGGGTCGCGTGGCTACACCTTC.

The genes are TRBV6-1 and TRBJ2-7, with D perhaps TRBD2 (6 bases). The germline V gene has CDR1 MNHNS and CDR2 SASEGT. There are 15 residues in the CDR3. Trimming stripped 1 base from V and 2 bases from J, with 12 bases between. CDR3 nucleotide sequence: TGTGCCAGCAGTGAAGGTCTATCGGGGGCCTACGAGCAGTACTTC. Translating gives CASSEGLSGAYEQYF.

The rearrangement links TRBV7-9 to TRBJ1-4; D uncertain. Between the trimmed V and J ends, which lost 5 bases and 4 bases, there was a span of 11 bases. The CDR3 totals 14 residues. Per the germline V gene, CDR1 is SEHNR and CDR2 is FQNEAQ (reference sequence). The CDR3 DNA reads as TGTGCCAGCAGCACAACCGGGATTAATGAAAAACTGTTTTTT. Its protein is CASSTTGINEKLFF.

J is TRBJ1-2 and V is TRBV29-1, with D tentatively TRBD1 (6 bases). CDR3 length: 12 residues. Per the germline V gene, CDR1 is SQVTM and CDR2 is ANQGSEA. The V and J ends lost 7 bases and 3 bases respectively, with 12 bases between them. CDR3 amino acids: CSGRTEYYGYTF. The CDR3 DNA reads TGCAGCGGACGGACAGAGTACTATGGCTACACCTTC. Full variable domain (outside the CDR3, taken from reference TRBV29-1 and TRBJ1-2): SAVISQKPSRDICQRGTSLTIQCQVDSQVTMMFWYRQQPGQSLTLIATANQGSEATYESGFVIDKFPISRPNLTFSTLTVSNMSPEDSSIYLCSGRTEYYGYTFGSGTRLTVV.

The chain is built from TRBV4-2 and TRBJ2-7; 7 positions match TRBD2. The J segment lost 4 bases and the V segment lost 0 bases, leaving 6 bases of the junction unmatched. The germline V gene has CDR1 LGHNA and CDR2 YNFKEQ. The length of the CDR3 is 15 residues. The CDR3 protein is CASSQDWGGSYEQYF. CDR3 DNA: TGTGCCAGCAGCCAAGATTGGGGGGGTAGTTACGAGCAGTACTTC.

V usage is TRBV5-6 and J usage is TRBJ2-1; TRBD2 agrees at 10 bases. The V gene's germline CDR1 is SGHDT and CDR2 YYEEEE. V shed 4 bases and J 6 bases; nucleotides not matched to a gene: 7. This CDR3 has 15 amino acids. CDR3 residues: CASSTSGGAFNEQFF. The CDR3 DNA is TGTGCCAGCAGCACCAGCGGGGGGGCCTTCAATGAGCAGTTCTTC.

This sequence joins TRBV6-1 and TRBJ2-7, with TRBD1 matching 7 bases. The length of the CDR3 is 10 residues. Germline CDR1 and CDR2: MNHNS and SASEGT. The CDR3 sequence is CGTGPYEQYF. The DNA of the CDR3 is TGTGGGACAGGCCCCTACGAGCAGTACTTC.

This chain connects TRBV27 to TRBJ2-5; a weak D match, TRBD2 (5 bases). The closer fit of TRBJ2-7 to the DNA end suggests the J call may be wrong. There are 13 residues in the CDR3. Germline CDR1 MNHEY, CDR2 SMNVEV (reference sequence). CDR3 nucleotide sequence: TGTGCCAGCAGTTTCGGGGATCCCTACGAGCAGTACTTC. It specifies CASSFGDPYEQYF.

The rearrangement joins TRBV7-9 to TRBJ1-2; D possibly corresponds to TRBD1 (6 bases). The ends were cut back, 1 base at V and 6 bases at J, with 15 bases in the middle. Germline V gives CDR1 SEHNR, CDR2 FQNEAQ (reference sequence). This CDR3 has 15 residues. CDR3 region: CASSLVGGRADGYTF. For the CDR3, the DNA is TGTGCCAGCAGCTTAGTTGGGGGCAGGGCCGATGGCTACACCTTC.

This clone was seen a few times. The chain uses TRBV4-2 and TRBJ2-2; the match to TRBD2 covers 11 bases. Germline V lookup: CDR1 LGHNA, CDR2 YNFKEQ. V gave up 2 bases and J gave up 1 base; unmatched junction bases: 6. The CDR3 runs to 18 residues. Here the CDR3 reads CASSQLRLAGGNTGELFF. As DNA, the CDR3 is TGTGCCAGCAGCCAACTGAGGCTAGCGGGGGGGAACACCGGGGAGCTGTTTTTT.

The chain employs TRBV2 and TRBJ2-7; D is possibly TRBD2 (5 bases). Germline V lookup: CDR1 SNHLY, CDR2 FYNNEI. The CDR3 length is 14 residues. Trimming cost V 11 bases and J 3 bases, with 20 bases left between them. The CDR3 bases are TGTGCCGGTACTACCTTGACGGGAAACTACGAGCAGTACTTC. Translation: CAGTTLTGNYEQYF.

V usage is TRBV2 and J usage is TRBJ1-2; a possible D gene is TRBD1 (5 bases). Germline CDR1 is SNHLY and CDR2 is FYNNEI. Trimming took off 7 bases at V and 0 bases at J, with 12 bases between the two ends. The CDR3 extends over 14 amino acids. The CDR3 loop is CASNILTANYGYTF. The DNA of the CDR3 is TGTGCCAGCAACATCCTGACAGCTAACTATGGCTACACCTTC.

V gene TRBV21-1 combines with J gene TRBJ2-5; the table's D call, TRBD1, was not checked against the DNA. TRBV21-1 constitutes a pseudogene. CDR3 length: 17 amino acids. CDR3 sequence reads: CASSKPHLTGRDETQYF. Written as DNA, the CDR3 is TGTGCCAGCAGCAAACCCCATTTGACAGGGCGTGATGAGACCCAGTACTTC.

The CDR3 DNA reads TGTGCCAGCAAAGGACAGGGGTTGTACGAGCAGTACTTC. Amino acids: CASKGQGLYEQYF. The V and J genes are TRBV27 and TRBJ2-7; 9 bases are a match to TRBD1. The CDR3 runs to 13 residues. Trimming at V came to 7 bases and at J to 4 bases, leaving 5 bases not matched to a gene. Per germline, CDR1 MNHEY and CDR2 SMNVEV (reference sequence).

The chain recombines TRBV30 with TRBJ1-1; D not resolved. The V and J ends lost 6 bases and 1 base respectively, with 9 bases between them. Looked up from germline, CDR1 is GTSNPN and CDR2 is SVGIG (reference sequence). There are 12 residues in the CDR3. CDR3 sequence: CACPSGNTEAFF. The CDR3 DNA follows: TGTGCCTGCCCCAGCGGGAACACTGAAGCTTTCTTT. The full variable domain, completed using reference TRBV30 and TRBJ1-1, is SQTIHQWPATLVQPVGSPLSLECTVEGTSNPNLYWYRQAAGRGLQLLFYSVGIGQISSEVPQNLSASRPQDRQFILSSKKLLLSDSGFYLCACPSGNTEAFFGQGTRLTVV.

This clone turned up a few times. The rearrangement links TRBV2 to TRBJ1-2; 7 bases line up with TRBD1. The J segment lost 7 bases and the V segment lost 7 bases, leaving 12 bases of the junction unmatched. This CDR3 is built from 14 residues. Germline V lookup: CDR1 SNHLY, CDR2 FYNNEI. This CDR3 reads CASTFLGGGSGYTF. In nucleotides, the CDR3 is TGTGCCAGCACGTTCCTTGGAGGGGGCTCTGGCTACACCTTC.

The V gene is TRBV28, the J gene TRBJ2-7, with 7 bases aligning to TRBD2. Germline V gene sequence: CDR1 MDHEN, CDR2 SYDVKM. The CDR3 loop spans 15 amino acids. V shed 5 bases, J shed 1 base, and the junction held 8 bases outside the gene matches. The DNA for the CDR3 is TGTGCCAGCAGTACCCACGGCGGGGGATCCTACGAGCAGTACTTC. Translated: CASSTHGGGSYEQYF.

The chain links TRBV9 to TRBJ1-1; D possibly corresponds to TRBD1 (6 bases). Per the germline V gene, CDR1 is SGDLS and CDR2 is YYNGEE. The V end lost 3 bases, the J end lost 2 bases, and 14 bases lay between the germline ends. The CDR3 runs to 15 residues. The CDR3 DNA reads as TGTGCCAGCAGCGACCGACAGGACAGTAACACTGAAGCTTTCTTT. The encoded protein is CASSDRQDSNTEAFF.